A selection of T cell receptor beta chains follows, all from one sample in a study of PD-1 blockade in mismatch repair-deficient tumors. Here immunoSEQ multiplex PCR was the method, and the copy in TCRdb shows in-frame clones only, minus some. The sample lists some 130,000 clones; approximately 91% were seen once. The sequenced sample was peripheral blood, obtained approximately 72 weeks after starting pembrolizumab. These receptors were taken from an adult with mismatch repair-deficient cancer. The CDR3 runs from the conserved cysteine through the conserved F or W. The D gene is left open where the match is weak. The size of a clone is reported for some rows only, either as once, few or many, or as a class for expanded clones.

v_call	j_call	d_call	clone_size	cdr3_aa	cdr3_nt
TRBV30	TRBJ2-7	.	few	CAWRTGHAVLYEQYF	TGTGCCTGGAGGACGGGACACGCCGTCCTCTACGAGCAGTACTTC
TRBV4-3	TRBJ2-7	TRBD1	.	CASSQGGTGPYEQYF	TGCGCCAGCAGCCAAGGGGGGACAGGGCCGTACGAGCAGTACTTC
TRBV2	TRBJ2-3	.	.	CASSEIGTDTQYF	TGTGCCAGCAGTGAAATCGGCACAGATACGCAGTATTTT
TRBV4-1	TRBJ2-7	TRBD1	.	CASSHGDSYEQYF	TGCGCCAGCAGCCACGGGGACAGCTACGAGCAGTACTTC
TRBV15	TRBJ1-5	TRBD1	.	CATSSGTGSSNQPQHF	TGTGCCACCAGCTCCGGGACAGGGTCAAGCAATCAGCCCCAGCATTTT
TRBV10-2	TRBJ2-7	.	.	CASSGTSSYEQYF	TGCGCCAGCAGTGGGACATCTTCCTACGAGCAGTACTTC
TRBV10-3	TRBJ2-3	TRBD2	.	CATVGLSGSPGGTDTQYF	TGTGCCACCGTGGGTTTAAGCGGGAGCCCAGGGGGCACAGATACGCAGTATTTT
TRBV6-5	TRBJ2-2	.	.	CASRILGGGELFF	TGTGCCAGCAGAATTCTTGGCGGCGGGGAGCTGTTTTTT
TRBV5-5	TRBJ1-1	.	.	CASSRRQALNTEAFF	TGTGCCAGCAGTCGAAGACAGGCTCTGAACACTGAAGCTTTCTTT
TRBV4-3	TRBJ1-5	.	.	CASSQGKGGNQPQHF	TGCGCCAGCAGCCAAGGGAAGGGGGGGAATCAGCCCCAGCATTTT
TRBV30	TRBJ2-2	.	.	CAWSRTANTGELFF	TGTGCCTGGAGTCGGACAGCGAACACCGGGGAGCTGTTTTTT
TRBV11-2	TRBJ2-5	.	.	CASSLGGIQETQYF	TGTGCCAGCAGCTTAGGTGGGATCCAAGAGACCCAGTACTTC